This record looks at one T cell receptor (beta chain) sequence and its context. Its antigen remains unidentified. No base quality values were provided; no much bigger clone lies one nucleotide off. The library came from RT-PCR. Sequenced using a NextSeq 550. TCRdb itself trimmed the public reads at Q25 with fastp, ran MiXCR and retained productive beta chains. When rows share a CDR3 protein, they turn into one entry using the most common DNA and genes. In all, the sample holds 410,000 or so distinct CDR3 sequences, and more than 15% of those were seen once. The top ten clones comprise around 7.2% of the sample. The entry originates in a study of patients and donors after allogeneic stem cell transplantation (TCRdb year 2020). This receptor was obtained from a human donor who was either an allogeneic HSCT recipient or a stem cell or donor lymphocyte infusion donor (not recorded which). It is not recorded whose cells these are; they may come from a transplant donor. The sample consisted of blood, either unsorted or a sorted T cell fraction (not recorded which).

The encoded CDR3 is CASSRLAGAGDTQYF. The DNA sequence is given as TGTGCCAGCAGCCGACTAGCGGGAGCGGGAGATACGCAGTATTTT. The rearrangement combines TRBV3-1 with TRBJ2-3, and 12 junctional nucleotides match TRBD2. From the cysteine up to the phenylalanine, the CDR3 has a length of 15 residues. CDR3 DNA is the only sequence kept; it has 45 bases, read in frame from the first base. V ends up 4 bases short and J 5 bases short, with an unmatched junction base count of 4. For CDR1 and CDR2, the germline V gene (reference sequence) lists LGHDT and YNNKEL.